These 9 T cell receptor beta chains share one sample of origin, sequenced in a study of blood T cell repertoires in COVID-19. Libraries were prepared by immunoSEQ multiplex PCR; TCRdb keeps only in-frame clonotypes and omits some of them. In the table there are 85,000 to 110,000 clones, 88% of which are singletons. Specimen: peripheral blood. These receptor sequences come from a human donor in a cohort sampled during active COVID-19.

In its sample, this clone was seen once. This rearrangement joins TRBV14 to TRBJ1-1; TRBD1 matches at 12 bases. This CDR3 is 16 amino acids long. V shed 2 bases, J shed 7 bases, and the junction held 8 bases outside the gene matches. Germline assignment: CDR1 SGHDN and CDR2 FVKESK. Written as DNA, the CDR3 is TGTGCCAGCAGCCAACCGGGACAGGGGGCGGCGAGTGAAGCTTTCTTT. Protein sequence: CASSQPGQGAASEAFF. Complete variable domain (other parts from reference TRBV14 and TRBJ1-1): EAGVTQFPSHSVIEKGQTVTLRCDPISGHDNLYWYRRVMGKEIKFLLHFVKESKQDESGMPNNRFLAERTGGTYSTLKVQPAELEDSGVYFCASSQPGQGAASEAFFGQGTRLTVV.

This clone has a single count. The chain links TRBV15 to TRBJ1-5, with 9 bases matching TRBD1. CDR3 length: 15 residues. V shed 0 bases and J 5 bases; nucleotides not matched to a gene: 2. Germline CDR1 and CDR2: LNHNV and YYDKDF (reference sequence). The CDR3 loop is CATSREGTGYQPQHF. The CDR3 DNA sequence: TGTGCCACCAGCAGAGAAGGGACAGGGTATCAGCCCCAGCATTTT.

CDR3 in amino acids: CASSQDLLVGAGELFF. CDR3 nucleotide sequence: TGTGCCAGCAGCCAAGATCTCCTCGTAGGGGCCGGGGAGCTGTTTTTT. V and J are TRBV14 and TRBJ2-2; D might be TRBD1 (5 bases). The CDR3 is 16 amino acids. Germline CDR1 SGHDN, CDR2 FVKESK. V was shortened by 0 bases and J by 6 bases, with 14 bases between the two germline ends.

The chain employs TRBV7-2 and TRBJ2-1, with TRBD2 matching over 10 bases. There are 16 residues in the CDR3. Germline assignment: CDR1 SGHTA and CDR2 FQGNSA. J lost 0 bases, V lost 2 bases, and 1 base had no gene match. Written as DNA, the CDR3 is TGTGCCAGCAGCTTAAGGACTAGCGGCTCCTACAATGAGCAGTTCTTC. This codes for CASSLRTSGSYNEQFF.

This clone was seen just once. The rearrangement links TRBV24-1 to TRBJ2-1; D possibly corresponds to TRBD2 (9 bases). Germline V gene lookup returns CDR1 KGHDR and CDR2 SFDVKD. The CDR3 loop spans 18 amino acids. V lost 4 bases and J 2 bases, leaving 20 bases between the germline ends. CDR3 loop: CATSEAGGGTGAYNEQFF. The DNA of the CDR3 is TGTGCCACCAGTGAAGCGGGGGGAGGGACAGGAGCCTACAATGAGCAGTTCTTC.

The V call is TRBV7-2, the J call TRBJ2-7, with TRBD2 matching over 8 bases. V shed 0 bases, J shed 5 bases, and the junction held 12 bases outside the gene matches. The germline CDR1 and CDR2 sequences are SGHTA and FQGNSA. This CDR3 has 17 residues. This chain's CDR3 is CASSLAHRAGVRDEQYF. DNA of the CDR3: TGTGCCAGCAGCTTAGCCCACCGAGCGGGAGTTCGCGACGAGCAGTACTTC. The complete variable domain, with remaining parts taken from reference TRBV7-2 and TRBJ2-7, reads GAGVSQSPSNKVTEKGKDVELRCDPISGHTALYWYRQSLGQGLEFLIYFQGNSAPDKSGLPSDRFSAERTGGSVSTLTIQRTQQEDSAVYLCASSLAHRAGVRDEQYFGPGTRLTVT.

The V call is TRBV7-8, the J call TRBJ1-2; 8 bases are a match to TRBD1. Germline assignment: CDR1 SGHVS and CDR2 FQNEAQ. The CDR3 consists of 15 residues. Trimming took 5 bases from V and 2 from J; bases not matched to a gene: 7. In DNA form, the CDR3 reads TGTGCCAGCAGCCCTCGGACAGGGCTCAACTATGGCTACACCTTC. This encodes CASSPRTGLNYGYTF. The entire variable domain, with the rest obtained from reference TRBV7-8 and TRBJ1-2, is as follows: GAGVSQSPRYKVAKRGQDVALRCDPISGHVSLFWYQQALGQGPEFLTYFQNEAQLDKSGLPSDRFFAERPEGSVSTLKIQRTQQEDSAVYLCASSPRTGLNYGYTFGSGTRLTVV.

The rearrangement links TRBV5-4 to TRBJ2-1; TRBD2 matches at 12 bases. The V segment lost 4 bases and the J segment 4 bases; nucleotides outside the gene matches: 15. The length of the CDR3 is 19 residues. Germline V gives CDR1 SGHNT, CDR2 YYREEE (reference sequence). The CDR3 DNA reads as TGTGCCAGCAGCCCTCCCCCCCGGACTAGCGGGGCCCAATACAATGAGCAGTTCTTC. Protein sequence: CASSPPPRTSGAQYNEQFF.

The rearrangement links TRBV28 to TRBJ1-5; D is undetermined. The V gene's germline CDR1 is MDHEN and CDR2 SYDVKM. This CDR3 region has 16 residues. Trimming cost V 2 bases and J 0 bases, with 11 bases left between them. The CDR3 DNA follows: TGTGCCAGCAGTTTAGGTGTTCGGTTTAGCAATCAGCCCCAGCATTTT. Encoded protein: CASSLGVRFSNQPQHF.